This T cell receptor (beta chain) came from a study of technical replicates of blood from a few donors. The method was immunoSEQ multiplex PCR; TCRdb's version includes in-frame clones alone and lacks a portion of them. The sample carries more than 90,000 clones, about 94% recorded once. Per germline, CDR1 SEHNR and CDR2 FQNEAQ (reference sequence). The V and J ends lost 5 bases and 4 bases respectively, with 17 bases between them. The CDR3 has 16 amino acids. Source material: T cells isolated from PBMCs. The chain recombines TRBV7-9 with TRBJ1-4; a possible D gene is TRBD1 (5 bases). The clonotype comes from a human donor in good health. The CDR3 sequence is CASSPYGGQFNEKLFF. CDR3 bases: TGTGCCAGCAGCCCCTACGGGGGTCAATTTAATGAAAAACTGTTTTTT. The full variable domain, in which reference TRBV7-9 and TRBJ1-4 provide the parts outside the CDR3, is DTGVSQNPRHKITKRGQNVTFRCDPISEHNRLYWYRQTLGQGPEFLTYFQNEAQLEKSRLLSDRFSAERPKGSFSTLEIQRTEQGDSAMYLCASSPYGGQFNEKLFFGSGTQLSVL.